A selection of T cell receptor beta chains follows, all from one sample in a study of T-cell memory formation after mild COVID-19. TCRdb ran MiXCR on the 5' RACE reads and lists one entry per CDR3 protein. The data show 180,000 or so distinct CDR3 sequences, about a sixth seen once. Sequencing was carried out using PBMCs or a T cell subset sorted from them (not recorded which). The source is an adult woman who had mild COVID-19 (a few samples of this study predate the infection). Cell type and time point are not known. Each CDR3 is given with its conserved first and last residue. D genes are given only for firm matches. Some rows mark clone size as missing; the rest say once, few, many or name a class of expanded clone.

clone_size j_call d_call v_call cdr3_nt cdr3_aa
few TRBJ1-5 . TRBV4-1 TGCGCCAGCAGCCAAGTGGGGGGCGATCAGCCCCAGCATTTT CASSQVGGDQPQHF
few TRBJ2-5 . TRBV12-3/TRBV12-4 TGTGCCAGCAGTTCATTCGGGGGAAGGGAGACCCAGTACTTC CASSSFGGRETQYF
many TRBJ1-1 . TRBV4-1 TGCGCCAGCAGCCAAGAAATTGGTGAAGCTTTCTTT CASSQEIGEAFF
. TRBJ1-1 . TRBV2 TGTGCCAGCAGTGAAGCGTGGGAGGAGGGATTGGCTTTCTTT CASSEAWEEGLAFF
few TRBJ2-3 TRBD2 TRBV20-1 TGCAGTGCTAGGGGGACTAGCGGTTACACAGATACGCAGTATTTT CSARGTSGYTDTQYF
many TRBJ2-3 . TRBV20-1 TGCAGTGCTCCCAAGGGGGGGGGCACTAGCACAGATACGCAGTATTTT CSAPKGGGTSTDTQYF
. TRBJ1-1 . TRBV27 TGTGCCAGCAGTTTGAAAGGTTTGCGCATGAACACTGAAGCTTTCTTT CASSLKGLRMNTEAFF
. TRBJ2-5 TRBD2 TRBV29-1 TGCAGCGTTCTCACTAGCGGGAGTTTAGAGACCCAGTACTTC CSVLTSGSLETQYF
. TRBJ2-1 . TRBV20-1 TGCAGTGCTGTGGGGGGCGGGAGTCCCGATGAGCAGTTCTTC CSAVGGGSPDEQFF
. TRBJ2-3 . TRBV7-6 TGTGCCAGCAGCTTAGGGTCCGGGACAAGGACAGATACGCAGTATTTT CASSLGSGTRTDTQYF
. TRBJ2-3 . TRBV7-8 TGTGCCAGCAGCTTACGTCGTGGCGCGGGGTGGCATACGCAGTATTTT CASSLRRGAGWHTQYF
. TRBJ1-1 TRBD1 TRBV5-1 TGCGCCAGCACCCAGACAGGGGGGAACACTGAAGCTTTCTTT CASTQTGGNTEAFF
. TRBJ2-1 . TRBV20-1 TGCAGTGCCAGATTTTGGGGCTCCTACAATGAGCAGTTCTTC CSARFWGSYNEQFF
few TRBJ2-5 . TRBV12-3/TRBV12-4 TGTGCCAGCAGTTTTCCAGGGACAGAGACCCAGTACTTC CASSFPGTETQYF